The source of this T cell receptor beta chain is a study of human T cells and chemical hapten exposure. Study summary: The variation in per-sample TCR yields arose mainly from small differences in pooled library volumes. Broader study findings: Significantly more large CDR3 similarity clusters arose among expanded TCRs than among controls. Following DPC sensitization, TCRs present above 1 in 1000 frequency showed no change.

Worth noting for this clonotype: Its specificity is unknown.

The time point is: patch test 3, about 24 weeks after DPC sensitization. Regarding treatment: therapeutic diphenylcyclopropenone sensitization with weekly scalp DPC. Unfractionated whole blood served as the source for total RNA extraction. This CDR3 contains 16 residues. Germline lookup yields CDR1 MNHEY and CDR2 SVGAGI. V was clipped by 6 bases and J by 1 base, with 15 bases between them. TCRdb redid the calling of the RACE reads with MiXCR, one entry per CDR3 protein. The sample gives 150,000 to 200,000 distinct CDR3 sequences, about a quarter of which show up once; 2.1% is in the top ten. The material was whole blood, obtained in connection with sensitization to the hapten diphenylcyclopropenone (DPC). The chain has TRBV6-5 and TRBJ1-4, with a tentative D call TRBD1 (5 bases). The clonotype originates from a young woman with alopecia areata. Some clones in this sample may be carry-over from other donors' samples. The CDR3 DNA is TGTGCCAGCAGCCTTCTTGGGGCGGAAACTAATGAAAAACTGTTTTTT. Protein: CASSLLGAETNEKLFF.